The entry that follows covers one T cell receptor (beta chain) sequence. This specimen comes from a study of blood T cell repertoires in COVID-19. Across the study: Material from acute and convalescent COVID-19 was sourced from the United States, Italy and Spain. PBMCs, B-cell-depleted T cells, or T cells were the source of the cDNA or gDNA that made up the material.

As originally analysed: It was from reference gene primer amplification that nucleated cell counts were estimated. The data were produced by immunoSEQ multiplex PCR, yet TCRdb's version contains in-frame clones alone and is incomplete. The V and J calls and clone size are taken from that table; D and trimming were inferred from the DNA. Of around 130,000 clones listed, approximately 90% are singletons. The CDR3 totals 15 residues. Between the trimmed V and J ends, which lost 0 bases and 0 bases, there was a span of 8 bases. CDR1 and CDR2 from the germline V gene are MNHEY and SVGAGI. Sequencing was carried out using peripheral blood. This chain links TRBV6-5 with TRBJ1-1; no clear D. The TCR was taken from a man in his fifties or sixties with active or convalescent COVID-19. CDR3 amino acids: CASSYSYTMNTEAFF. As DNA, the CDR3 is TGTGCCAGCAGTTACTCTTACACCATGAACACTGAAGCTTTCTTT.